The entry below describes one TCR beta chain. What antigen it recognizes has not been identified. There are no base qualities to consult, and no much larger clone falls within one base. V is trimmed back by 3 bases and J by 5 bases, and the junction contains 5 bases that no gene match accounts for. CDR1 and CDR2, per the germline V gene, are MNHNS and SASEGT. From the cysteine through the phenylalanine, the CDR3 covers 15 amino acids. Of all the DNA, just the CDR3 is kept, 45 bases in frame from base 1. The sample's time point label is to be understood as: about 28 days (+/-7) after the second vaccine dose. Read against the paper, the sample's treatment or condition label means: meningococcal conjugate vaccine given as trial control. Vaccinee samples were obtained from the UK trials COV001 and COV002, which included a single-blind randomized controlled phase 2/3 trial of AZD1222 (ChAdOx1 nCoV-19) in healthy adults. Trial participant PBMC samples were collected at day 0 and day 28 after the second dose for TCRbeta chain sequencing.

The CDR3 regions of human TCRbeta chains were analyzed by immunosequencing. Per the authors' processing: Repertoire TCRs were checked for matches against a reference library of SARS-CoV-2-specific TCRs that had been generated using the MIRA antigen-specificity platform. Breadth meant the fraction of unique TCRs that were SARS-CoV-2-associated, whereas depth meant the fraction of total T cells that were SARS-CoV-2-associated. Using the MIRA data, each spike-specific TCR was assigned both to the spike region to which the TCR was reactive and to a CD4 or CD8 class. Log10-transformed breadth and depth values were compared by one-way ANOVA with Sidak's multiple comparisons tests. In its TCRdb copy, this immuneACCESS table keeps in-frame sequences only and misses some clones. Where compared with another copy, unresolved V genes explain less than half of these, and the others have no known cause. V and J calls and clone size are as listed in that table; D and trimming were resolved from the DNA. The sample has approximately 180,000 clones on record, over 85% of them singletons. The ten largest account for 1% of the sample.

This sample was taken from a study of T cell responses to AZD1222 COVID-19 vaccine (dated by TCRdb to the early 2020s). Background on the whole study: TCR sequencing was performed for 230 to 250 trial participants, of whom approximately 200 were given two doses of AZD1222 and approximately 25 were given two doses of MenACWY control vaccine. Trial participants were enrolled by age into subgroups of 18-55, 56-69 and 70-plus years, and 148, 28 and 57 TCR-sequenced participants, respectively, were included in these subgroups. What the work shows at the level of the full study, not this receptor alone: Because no day 14 peak-response samples were available, repertoires were characterized only after the peak T cell response. After two AZD1222 doses, spike-specific TCR breadth and depth were significantly higher than at day 0 and than in MenACWY recipients. Participants were mostly white British and included more females than males, and it was suggested by the authors that clonal diversity may have been underestimated. Only six AZD1222 recipients were SARS-CoV-2 seropositive at baseline, limiting conclusions about previously exposed vaccinees. In the small 56-69-year group, the increase in depth fell short of significance, most likely because of low power. Nearly half of unique spike-specific TCRs reportedly recognized epitopes outside regions mutated in the B.1.351 and B.1.1.7 variants. The whole spike protein was spanned by vaccine-associated CD4 TCRs, and dominant responses were seen in regions 160-218 and 743-854.

Sequences were derived from peripheral blood, sampled 28 days after the second dose of the MenACWY control vaccine. The chain couples TRBV6-1 to TRBJ1-4; TRBD1 lines up with 8 middle nucleotides. The TCR sequence derives from an adult who received the MenACWY meningococcal vaccine as a control. Read as DNA, the sequence is TGTGCCAGCAGTGACGAAACAGGGGGGAATGAAAAACTGTTTTTT. Its protein reads: CASSDETGGNEKLFF.